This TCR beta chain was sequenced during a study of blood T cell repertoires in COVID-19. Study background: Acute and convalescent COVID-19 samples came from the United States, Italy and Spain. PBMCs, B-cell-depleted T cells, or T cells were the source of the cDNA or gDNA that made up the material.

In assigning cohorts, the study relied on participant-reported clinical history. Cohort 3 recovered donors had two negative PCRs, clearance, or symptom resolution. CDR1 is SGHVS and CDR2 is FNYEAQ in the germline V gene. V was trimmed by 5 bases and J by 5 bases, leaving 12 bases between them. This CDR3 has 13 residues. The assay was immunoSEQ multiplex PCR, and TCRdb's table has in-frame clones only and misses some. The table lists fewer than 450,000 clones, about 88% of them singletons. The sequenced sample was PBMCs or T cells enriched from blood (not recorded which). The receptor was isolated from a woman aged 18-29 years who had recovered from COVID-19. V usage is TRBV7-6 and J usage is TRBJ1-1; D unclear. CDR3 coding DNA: TGTGCCAGCAGCGGAAAAGGGAGGACTGAAGCTTTCTTT. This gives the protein CASSGKGRTEAFF. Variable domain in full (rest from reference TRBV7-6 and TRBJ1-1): GAGVSQSPRYKVTKRGQDVALRCDPISGHVSLYWYRQALGQGPEFLTYFNYEAQQDKSGLPNDRFSAERPEGSISTLTIQRTEQRDSAMYRCASSGKGRTEAFFGQGTRLTVV.